The 18 T cell receptor beta chains presented below share a single source sample, sequenced in a study of low-dose radiotherapy and immunotherapy resistance in tumors. Gene-specific TRAV and TRBV primers were used for first-strand cDNA, covering alpha and beta chains. A roughly 20-cycle PCR with a constant-region primer and V-primer adapter amplified TCRs. TCRdb re-derived calls from the reads in MiXCR, one entry per CDR3 protein. Among about 9,800 distinct CDR3 sequences listed, approximately 42% were seen once. These TCRs come from a human donor with advanced metastatic prostate, ovarian, gallbladder or colorectal cancer (not recorded which). This table probably holds off-target reads from a library built for another chain.

CDR3 in DNA: TGTGCCAGCAGGTTACAGGGGCCCCTTACAGATACGCAGTATTTT. Amino acids: CASRLQGPLTDTQYF. The gene calls are TRBV2 and TRBJ2-3; 7 nucleotides align to TRBD1. Per the germline V gene, CDR1 is SNHLY and CDR2 is FYNNEI. Trimming cost V 6 bases and J 3 bases; bases outside gene matches: 9. This CDR3 region has 15 residues. The whole variable domain, remainder taken from reference TRBV2 and TRBJ2-3, is EPEVTQTPSHQVTQMGQEVILRCVPISNHLYFYWYRQILGQKVEFLVSFYNNEISEKSEIFDDQFSVERPDGSNFTLKIRSTKLEDSAMYFCASRLQGPLTDTQYFGPGTRLTVL.

By sample fraction, this clonotype is medium-sized. The chain carries TRBV28 and TRBJ1-5; D remains ambiguous. CDR3 length: 15 residues. Germline CDR1 and CDR2: MDHEN and SYDVKM. With 6 bases removed from V and 0 bases from J, the gap between germline ends came to 12 bases. The DNA for the CDR3 is TGTGCCAGCAGCTTTGCTGACCCTAGCAATCAGCCCCAGCATTTT. This gives the protein CASSFADPSNQPQHF.

This clonotype came up once. The V and J genes are TRBV5-1 and TRBJ2-1; maybe TRBD2 (5 bases). V gave up 4 bases and J gave up 6 bases, with 14 bases separating them. The CDR3 is 14 amino acids. CDR1 is SGHRS and CDR2 is YFSETQ in the germline V gene. The CDR3 region has the DNA TGCGCCAGCAGCAAAACCGGGAACGGCAATGAGCAGTTCTTC. Encoded protein: CASSKTGNGNEQFF.

This sequence joins TRBV2 and TRBJ2-2, with a weak D call TRBD2 (5 bases). Trimming removed 6 bases from V and 0 bases from J, with 8 bases in between. The CDR3 totals 14 residues. Germline CDR1 SNHLY, CDR2 FYNNEI. For the CDR3, the DNA is TGTGCCAGCAGAAGCGGACCGAACACCGGGGAGCTGTTTTTT. Amino acids: CASRSGPNTGELFF. Based on the CDR3 plus reference TRBV2 and TRBJ2-2, the full variable domain is EPEVTQTPSHQVTQMGQEVILRCVPISNHLYFYWYRQILGQKVEFLVSFYNNEISEKSEIFDDQFSVERPDGSNFTLKIRSTKLEDSAMYFCASRSGPNTGELFFGEGSRLTVL.

The rearrangement uses TRBV19 and TRBJ2-7; possibly TRBD1 for D (5 bases). V was clipped by 5 bases and J by 6 bases, with 14 bases between them. The germline CDR1 and CDR2 sequences are LNHDA and SQIVND (reference sequence). The CDR3 sequence is 13 residues long. CDR3 sequence (DNA): TGTGCCAGTAGTGGATCTGGGGCCGGCGAGCAGTACTTC. Encoded protein: CASSGSGAGEQYF.

V is TRBV30 and J is TRBJ1-5; D might be TRBD1 (5 bases). Germline CDR1 GTSNPN, CDR2 SVGIG (reference sequence). The length of the CDR3 is 17 residues. Trimming cost V 2 bases and J 1 base, with 18 bases left between them. CDR3: CAWSSPSTVPSNQPQHF. DNA for the CDR3: TGTGCCTGGAGTTCCCCCTCGACAGTGCCCAGCAATCAGCCCCAGCATTTT.

The V and J genes are TRBV12-3 or TRBV12-4 and TRBJ2-7, with a tentative D call TRBD2 (5 bases). V was cut by 7 bases and J by 2 bases, with 12 bases left in between. The CDR3 is made up of 13 amino acids. This CDR3 is CASTFGVTYEQYF. CDR3 DNA sequence: TGTGCCAGCACCTTCGGGGTAACCTACGAGCAGTACTTC.

This chain connects TRBV7-9 to TRBJ2-5, with 9 positions matching TRBD1. The CDR3 is 14 residues long. Trimming removed 6 bases from V and 6 bases from J; junction bases left unmatched: 8. Germline CDR1 is SEHNR and CDR2 is FQNEAQ (reference sequence). The CDR3 coding sequence is TGTGCCAGCAGTCCCGGGACAGGGATACAGACCCAGTACTTC. Translation gives CASSPGTGIQTQYF.

This clonotype has a handful of counts. The rearrangement links TRBV4-1 to TRBJ2-5; D uncertain. Looked up from germline, CDR1 is MGHRA and CDR2 is YSYEKL. This CDR3 spans 15 amino acids. Trimming pared 6 bases from V and 4 bases from J, leaving 18 bases between. Here the CDR3 reads CASRAAALSGETQYF. The CDR3 bases are TGCGCCAGCAGGGCTGCAGCCTTGTCGGGAGAGACCCAGTACTTC.

The chain recombines TRBV14 with TRBJ2-7, with D perhaps TRBD1 or TRBD2 (5 bases each). Germline CDR1 and CDR2: SGHDN and FVKESK. The germline V and J ends were trimmed by 1 base and 6 bases, with 13 bases remaining between them. The CDR3 spans 14 residues. CDR3 in DNA: TGTGCCAGCAGCCAAGGGAGGCAGGGTGGCGAGCAGTACTTC. Its protein is CASSQGRQGGEQYF.

This clonotype qualifies as medium-sized. The chain is built from TRBV27 and TRBJ1-5; D is uncertain. This CDR3 comprises 12 residues. V lost 5 bases to trimming and J lost 6 bases, with 8 bases between them. The germline CDR1 and CDR2 sequences are MNHEY and SMNVEV (reference sequence). CDR3 amino acids: CASSEAGQPQHF. In nucleotides, the CDR3 is TGTGCCAGCAGTGAAGCGGGTCAGCCCCAGCATTTT.

This chain links TRBV30 with TRBJ2-1; TRBD2 matches 11 bases. Germline CDR1 and CDR2: GTSNPN and SVGIG (reference sequence). Trimming took 5 bases from V and 7 from J; bases not matched to a gene: 4. The CDR3 consists of 13 residues. The CDR3 protein is CAWFSGGANEQFF. In DNA form, the CDR3 reads TGTGCCTGGTTTAGCGGGGGGGCAAATGAGCAGTTCTTC.

The rearrangement links TRBV9 to TRBJ2-1, with no clear D. Trimming took 0 bases from V and 0 from J, leaving 1 base between them. The germline V gene encodes CDR1 SGDLS and CDR2 YYNGEE. This CDR3 comprises 13 residues. The chain's CDR3 is CASSVASYNEQFF. The CDR3, as DNA: TGTGCCAGCAGCGTAGCCTCCTACAATGAGCAGTTCTTC.

This clonotype was seen a few times. CDR3 sequence: CAAKVLAGGYEQYF. As DNA, the CDR3 is TGTGCTGCCAAGGTCCTAGCGGGAGGTTATGAGCAGTACTTC. V is TRBV2 and J is TRBJ2-7; 11 bases agree with TRBD2. Germline CDR1 reads SNHLY; CDR2 reads FYNNEI. The CDR3 is 14 residues long.

The chain carries TRBV10-2 and TRBJ2-3, with 7 bases fitting TRBD2. With 3 bases clipped from V and 2 bases from J, the junction kept 11 bases outside the gene matches. Germline V gene lookup returns CDR1 WSHSY and CDR2 SAAADI. The length of the CDR3 is 17 residues. Written as DNA, the CDR3 is TGCGCCAGCAGTGACCCAGTTCGGGACTACCCCACAGATACGCAGTATTTT. Residues: CASSDPVRDYPTDTQYF.

This clonotype has more than one count but fewer than ten. The chain links TRBV4-2 to TRBJ2-1; TRBD2 matches 13 bases. This CDR3 region has 15 residues. Trimming cost V 4 bases and J 8 bases; bases outside gene matches: 5. CDR1 and CDR2 (germline): LGHNA, YNFKEQ. The CDR3 nucleotides read TGTGCCAGCAGCCTTAGACTAGCGGGGGGCGATGAGCAGTTCTTC. It codes for CASSLRLAGGDEQFF.

The chain couples TRBV5-1 to TRBJ2-7; D not certain. The CDR3 loop spans 14 amino acids. V lost 4 bases and J lost 9, with 20 bases in between. Germline CDR1 and CDR2: SGHRS and YFSETQ. Here the CDR3 reads CASSPTGPSSGQYF. The CDR3 DNA is TGCGCCAGCAGCCCAACCGGGCCCAGCTCGGGGCAGTACTTC.

The chain uses TRBV4-2 and TRBJ2-5; 9 bases align to TRBD1. This CDR3 has 14 residues. CDR1 is LGHNA and CDR2 is YNFKEQ in the germline V gene. Trimming removed 3 bases from V and 3 bases from J; junction bases left unmatched: 2. CDR3 in amino acids: CASSQGQGEETQYF. CDR3 coding DNA: TGTGCCAGCAGCCAGGGACAGGGCGAAGAGACCCAGTACTTC.